Sequencing of this TCR beta chain was carried out in a study of T cell responses to AZD1222 COVID-19 vaccine. From germline, CDR1 is SEHNR and CDR2 FQNEAQ (reference sequence). V was cut by 6 bases and J by 6 bases, with 29 bases left in between. The CDR3 totals 18 residues. The table lists this clone with a few counts. Antigen: not known. Regarding the study as a whole: At baseline, seropositivity was found in only six or seven AZD1222 recipients. No day 14 peak samples; only post-peak repertoires were characterized. With dominance at 160-218 and 743-854, vaccine-associated CD4 TCRs spanned spike. White British donors predominated, females outnumbered males, and clonal diversity was possibly underestimated.

This table comes from immunoSEQ multiplex PCR, and its TCRdb copy is limited to in-frame clones, with some not included. The table lists approximately 180,000 clones, approximately 90% of them singletons, with 2.5% to 3.5% in the top ten. The sequence came from an adult in good health. The chain is built from TRBV7-9 and TRBJ2-5; the D gene is possibly TRBD2 (7 bases). Source: peripheral blood, taken on day 0 of AZD1222 vaccination. The CDR3 DNA is TGTGCCAGCAGTCGACTCACGGGGGGCGCGTCGATGGGACAGACCCAGTACTTC. It is translated as CASSRLTGGASMGQTQYF.